This is a list of T cell receptor beta chains from one sample in a study of T cell responses to AZD1222 COVID-19 vaccine. TCRdb's table, derived via immunoSEQ multiplex PCR, lists solely in-frame clones and lacks some. This sample has nearly 110,000 clones, with about 90% found just once. The sequences come from peripheral blood, collected on day 0 of AZD1222 vaccination. The receptor set was obtained from an adult in good health. Each CDR3 is given with its conserved first and last residue. The D gene is left open where the match is weak. Expanded clones are given a class, and other clones once, few, many or no size at all.

j_call clone_size d_call v_call cdr3_nt cdr3_aa
TRBJ2-7 once NA TRBV11-2 TGTGCCAGCAGCTCCGCTCAAAGGGGTTATACCTACGAGCAGTACTTC CASSSAQRGYTYEQYF
TRBJ2-7 once NA TRBV19 TGTGCCAGTAGTACCCGTAGGGCCATCGAGCAGTACTTC CASSTRRAIEQYF
TRBJ1-1 few TRBD1 TRBV7-3 TGTGCCAGCAGCCCCCTGGGGAGGGGACAGGGAAGATGGAACACTGAAGCTTTCTTT CASSPLGRGQGRWNTEAFF
TRBJ1-1 NA NA TRBV30 TGTGCCTGTCAGATAACCGGGACCCCTAACGCTGAAGCTTTCTTT CACQITGTPNAEAFF
TRBJ1-2 NA NA TRBV5-4 TGTGCCAGCAGCCCCAGCTCCGCTTTGAAGAGCTACACCTTC CASSPSSALKSYTF
TRBJ1-2 NA NA TRBV7-2 TGTGCCAGCAGCGCTCAGGGGCGAAGGACCTATGGCTACACCTTC CASSAQGRRTYGYTF
TRBJ2-7 few NA TRBV30 TGTGCCTGGAAAGGGGCGAATACCTACGAGCAGTACTTC CAWKGANTYEQYF
TRBJ1-5 NA TRBD1 TRBV5-1 TGCGCCAGCAGCTTTGGGGACAGGTTAAATCAGCCCCAGCATTTT CASSFGDRLNQPQHF
TRBJ2-7 many NA TRBV6-5 TGTGCCAGCACCCTTGTGCGGGGAGGACGCGAGCAGTACTTC CASTLVRGGREQYF
TRBJ1-4 NA NA TRBV6-1 TGTGCCAGCAGTGAAGTGGGGGAACCACGTGAAAAACTGTTTTTT CASSEVGEPREKLFF
TRBJ2-7 NA NA TRBV12-3/TRBV12-4 TGTGCCAGCAGTTTAGGGACCTTTCTCGAGCAGTACTTC CASSLGTFLEQYF
TRBJ1-2 NA NA TRBV19 TGTGCCAGTAGTATAGGCCGGATGAAACAGGGAGCAACTAACTATGGCTACACCTTC CASSIGRMKQGATNYGYTF
TRBJ1-1 NA NA TRBV29-1 TGCAGCGTTGATGGCGACACTGAAGCTTTCTTT CSVDGDTEAFF
TRBJ2-3 few TRBD1 TRBV6-2/TRBV6-3 TGTGCCAGCAGTAAGACCCCGGGACAGGGAGAAGATACGCAGTATTTT CASSKTPGQGEDTQYF
TRBJ1-4 NA TRBD1 TRBV27 TGTGCCAGCAGTCCACACCCACAGGGGAACGAAAAACTGTTTTTT CASSPHPQGNEKLFF
TRBJ1-4 NA NA TRBV18 TGTGCCAGCTCACCACCCACAGCGGGGGAGGGAAAACTGTTTTTT CASSPPTAGEGKLFF
TRBJ2-7 few NA TRBV2 TGTGCCAGCACTGCAGTCTCCTACGAGCAGTACTTC CASTAVSYEQYF
TRBJ1-6 NA TRBD1 TRBV5-6 TGTGCCAGCAGCTTGGACAGGGGTAATTCACCCCTCCACTTT CASSLDRGNSPLHF
TRBJ2-3 NA TRBD2 TRBV7-3 TGTGCCAGCAGCTCCATAGCGGGGGGGGGCACAGATACGCAGTATTTT CASSSIAGGGTDTQYF
TRBJ2-2 once NA TRBV2 TGTGCCAGCAGTGACGCCCGGACCCGGAACACCGGGGAGCTGTTTTTT CASSDARTRNTGELFF
TRBJ1-1 NA NA TRBV18 TGTGCCAGCTCACCCTCTGGTAGTTACAGGGAAAACACTGAAGCTTTCTTT CASSPSGSYRENTEAFF
TRBJ2-7 NA NA TRBV7-8 TGTGCCAGCAGTTATTCGGGGGAGCAGTACTTC CASSYSGEQYF
TRBJ2-1 NA NA TRBV2 TGTGCCAGCAGTAGGCTAGGGCTTTTCGATGAGCAGTTCTTC CASSRLGLFDEQFF